This section outlines one T cell receptor (beta chain) sequence together with its context. The antigen is unknown. Profiled with immunoSEQ multiplex PCR; TCRdb holds only in-frame clones, not every one. The sample has some 330,000 clones, about 90% seen once. V lost 2 bases and J 2 bases, leaving 13 bases between the germline ends. Germline CDR1 MNHNY, CDR2 SVGAGI (reference sequence). The CDR3 sequence is 16 residues long. Noted treatment: around 19 received Ad26.COV2.S at low or high dose, single or two shots; 5 received placebo; per-sample allocation not given. Collection of the samples took place on day 63 after the first injection of vaccine or placebo. What was given as vaccine was an Ad26 vector encoding Wuhan-strain SARS-CoV-2 spike. This sample was taken from a study of Ad26.COV2.S vaccination and SARS-CoV-2 variants. Study overall: Each vaccinee took Ad26.COV2.S intramuscularly, once or twice 56 days apart.

Findings of the study overall: Following vaccination, spike-specific CD8+ and CD4+ T cell responses reportedly exhibited substantial breadth.

This clonotype was sampled from a person between 18 and 59 years old who received the Ad26.COV2.S COVID-19 vaccine or a placebo. The rearrangement links TRBV6-6 to TRBJ1-5; TRBD1 might be the D (6 bases). The specimen comprised peripheral blood, sampled in a trial of Ad26.COV2.S vaccine versus placebo. CDR3 in amino acids: CASSYLNRQGNQPQHF. The CDR3 coding sequence is TGTGCCAGCAGTTACCTCAACCGACAGGGCAATCAGCCCCAGCATTTT.